The T cell receptor (beta chain) described here comes from a study of blood T cell repertoires in COVID-19. At the level of the study: The cDNA or gDNA used as material had been derived from T cells, B-cell-depleted T cells, or PBMCs.

In terms of age and location, participants ranged from roughly 18 to 95 years and lived in under 30 US areas. Cohorts were determined from participant-reported clinical history. Source study methods: Estimated nucleated cell counts came from reference gene primer amplification. The assay was immunoSEQ multiplex PCR, and TCRdb's table has in-frame clones only and misses some. That table supplies the V and J calls and clone size; D and trimming were determined from the DNA. The sample records hundreds of thousands of clones, around 87% being singletons. Trimming cost V 5 bases and J 2 bases; bases outside gene matches: 13. Germline values: CDR1 SNHLY, CDR2 FYNNEI. This CDR3 spans 17 amino acids.

The rearrangement joins TRBV2 to TRBJ2-7; TRBD1 aligns across 9 bases. Sequencing was done on a sample of PBMCs or T cells enriched from blood (not recorded which). The TCR comes from a woman between 25 and 40 years old with acute COVID-19. CDR3 sequence reads: CASSSRGQGYSAYEQYF. The CDR3, as DNA: TGTGCCAGCAGTTCCCGCGGACAGGGGTACTCAGCCTACGAGCAGTACTTC.